Below, 26 T cell receptor beta chains from the same sample are listed, as sequenced in a study of T cells after yellow fever vaccination. TCRdb redid the calling of the 5' RACE reads with MiXCR, one entry per CDR3 protein. Seen here are a few hundred thousand distinct CDR3 sequences, roughly 7% observed once, and the top ten hold 18%. Sequenced here: PBMCs, sampled more than 35 days after the first yellow fever vaccination. The receptor source for this set is a man between 18 and 35 years old who received the YFV17D yellow fever vaccine.

This clonotype was picked up many times. The rearrangement uses TRBV7-2 and TRBJ2-3; 8 nucleotides match TRBD1. The V and J ends lost 8 bases and 6 bases, in that order; junction bases with no gene match: 4. The CDR3 covers 12 residues. Looked up from germline, CDR1 is SGHTA and CDR2 is FQGNSA. The CDR3 protein is CASSNRGDTQYF. The CDR3 region has the DNA TGTGCCAGCTCCAACAGGGGGGATACGCAGTATTTT.

The rearrangement joins TRBV12-3 or TRBV12-4 to TRBJ2-1, with 9 nucleotides matching TRBD2. The CDR3 extends over 16 amino acids. Germline trimming cut 5 bases from V and 12 bases from J; bases unmatched to any gene: 17. The CDR3, as DNA: TGTGCCAGCAGTCCCGGGCGGGGGGGGGCCGTCGGGAGGCAGTTCTTC. It yields the protein CASSPGRGGAVGRQFF.

The CDR3 DNA follows: TGTGCCAGCACCCAAGGAGGACAGGGACAGCTCCTCCACTTT. Translating gives CASTQGGQGQLLHF. The rearrangement joins TRBV6-2 or TRBV6-3 to TRBJ1-6; 8 nucleotides agree with TRBD1. The germline gives CDR1 MNHEY, CDR2 SVGEGT. V dropped 7 bases and J dropped 15; count of bases not matched to a gene: 14. The length of the CDR3 is 14 residues.

In its sample, this clonotype was seen many times. The chain carries TRBV20-1 and TRBJ2-7, with 10 bases that match TRBD2. The CDR3 loop spans 16 amino acids. V lost 0 bases, J lost 1 base, and 6 bases stayed unmatched. From germline, CDR1 is DFQATT and CDR2 SNEGSKA (reference sequence). The CDR3 nucleotides read TGCAGTGCTAGAGATGTACTAGCGGGGATGTCCTACGAGCAGTACTTC. It codes for CSARDVLAGMSYEQYF.

The V gene is TRBV6-2 or TRBV6-3, the J gene TRBJ2-6; no clear D. V gave up 6 bases and J gave up 4 bases, with 7 bases separating them. This CDR3 is 13 amino acids long. Germline V CDR1 and CDR2: MNHEY, SVGEGT. The CDR3: CASRTAGANVLTF. CDR3 nucleotides: TGTGCCAGCAGGACGGCCGGGGCCAACGTCCTGACTTTC.

This clonotype was seen more than once but under ten times. V is TRBV7-2 and J is TRBJ2-1; D gene uncertain. The CDR3 runs 15 residues. Trimming removed 1 base at V and 0 bases at J, with 7 bases between. Germline V lookup: CDR1 SGHTA, CDR2 FQGNSA. This CDR3 is CASSLDISSYNEQFF. In DNA, the CDR3 is TGTGCCAGCAGCTTAGACATTTCCTCCTACAATGAGCAGTTCTTC.

A few counts support this clonotype. The chain uses TRBV7-9 and TRBJ2-3; 10 nucleotides line up with TRBD1. From germline, CDR1 is SEHNR and CDR2 FQNEAQ (reference sequence). The CDR3 is 14 amino acids. Trimming removed 5 bases from V and 6 bases from J; junction bases left unmatched: 5. CDR3 sequence reads: CASSRQGARDTQYF. The CDR3 nucleotides are TGTGCCAGCAGCAGACAGGGGGCTCGGGATACGCAGTATTTT.

This clonotype was found many times. The chain recombines TRBV12-3 or TRBV12-4 with TRBJ2-3, with D possibly TRBD2 on 6 matching bases. V lost 5 bases and J lost 4, with 16 bases in between. The CDR3 has 15 amino acids. CDR3 sequence (DNA): TGTGCCAGCAGTCCCCCGGGGGTTGTAGCAGATACGCAGTATTTT. This gives the protein CASSPPGVVADTQYF.

The chain recombines TRBV12-5 with TRBJ2-1; D is uncertain. This CDR3 is built from 16 residues. From germline, CDR1 is LGHNT and CDR2 FRNRAP. Trimming removed 3 bases at V and 0 bases at J, with 12 bases between. The CDR3 DNA reads TGTGCTAGTGGTTTTGCCCTTCAGCGCTCCTACAATGAGCAGTTCTTC. Residues: CASGFALQRSYNEQFF.

This clonotype came up a few times. This sequence joins TRBV7-2 and TRBJ2-3; D may be TRBD1 (6 bases). Per the germline V gene, CDR1 is SGHTA and CDR2 is FQGNSA. The CDR3 extends over 15 amino acids. Trimming removed 4 bases from V and 2 bases from J, with 13 bases in between. CDR3 coding DNA: TGTGCCAGCAGCTCGAGGACAGACCCCACAGATACGCAGTATTTT. Its translation is CASSSRTDPTDTQYF.

This clonotype has at least ten counts. The chain carries TRBV5-4 and TRBJ1-2; no reliable D call. In germline, CDR1 is SGHNT, CDR2 YYREEE (reference sequence). V was trimmed by 0 bases and J by 6 bases, leaving 9 bases between them. This CDR3 is 13 amino acids long. The CDR3 nucleotides are TGTGCCAGCAGCTTGGGACCCGCCAATGGCTACACCTTC. This sequence encodes CASSLGPANGYTF.

The sample holds many counts of this clonotype. The chain combines TRBV5-1 with TRBJ1-1; D unclear. There are 14 residues in the CDR3. Germline lookup yields CDR1 SGHRS and CDR2 YFSETQ. The germline V and J ends were trimmed by 1 base and 6 bases, with 13 bases remaining between them. In DNA, the CDR3 is TGCGCCAGCAGCTTGCACAACATCCACGCTGAAGCTTTCTTT. This gives the protein CASSLHNIHAEAFF.

The chain employs TRBV4-2 and TRBJ2-1, with TRBD2 matching 7 bases. CDR1 LGHNA and CDR2 YNFKEQ come from the germline V gene. This CDR3 has 16 residues. Trimming removed 4 bases from V and 5 bases from J; junction bases left unmatched: 11. This chain's CDR3 is CASSRLLADINNEQFF. The CDR3 DNA reads as TGTGCCAGCAGCCGCCTCCTAGCGGATATTAACAATGAGCAGTTCTTC.

This clonotype was detected only a few times. This rearrangement joins TRBV5-1 to TRBJ1-1, with TRBD1 matching 7 bases. Germline V gives CDR1 SGHRS, CDR2 YFSETQ. The length of the CDR3 is 14 residues. With V trimmed by 3 bases and J by 7 bases, 9 bases remained unmatched. For the CDR3, the DNA is TGCGCCAGCAGCTCCCGGGACAGCTTCTTTGAAGCTTTCTTT. Its protein is CASSSRDSFFEAFF.

This clonotype was counted a few times. The J gene is TRBJ2-3, the V gene TRBV15; D remains ambiguous. Trimming removed 5 bases at V and 1 base at J, with 7 bases between. The V gene's germline CDR1 is LNHNV and CDR2 YYDKDF (reference sequence). The CDR3 sequence is 13 residues long. CDR3 sequence reads: CATSWGGTDTQYF. The CDR3 DNA follows: TGTGCCACCAGCTGGGGTGGCACAGATACGCAGTATTTT.

There are a few counts of this clonotype. V usage is TRBV4-2 and J usage is TRBJ2-5; 8 bases match TRBD1. The CDR3 covers 21 residues. V shed 4 bases, J shed 0 bases, and the junction held 22 bases outside the gene matches. Germline lookup yields CDR1 LGHNA and CDR2 YNFKEQ. The CDR3 DNA is TGTGCCAGCAGCCCCGGACAGGGAAACATTGTGGGGACTCCGTACCAAGAGACCCAGTACTTC. Its protein is CASSPGQGNIVGTPYQETQYF.

There are a few counts of this clonotype. This rearrangement joins TRBV5-8 to TRBJ1-1; D remains ambiguous. V was cut by 4 bases and J by 4 bases, with 14 bases left in between. Germline V lookup: CDR1 SGHTS, CDR2 YDEGEE. The CDR3 has 14 amino acids. The CDR3 nucleotides read TGTGCCAGCAGCCCAGGTCACGGCGGCACTGAAGCTTTCTTT. It is translated as CASSPGHGGTEAFF.

Concerning this clonotype itself: This may come from a read error, since a much larger clone is one base off. CDR3 nucleotides: TGTGCCAGTAGGCGGACGGTAGGGTTCACCGGGGAGCAGTTTTTT. Translation gives CASRRTVGFTGEQFF. V gene TRBV19 combines with J gene TRBJ2-2; tentative D call: TRBD2 (5 bases). This CDR3 contains 15 residues. CDR1 and CDR2 from the germline V gene are LNHDA and SQIVND (reference sequence).

The rearrangement uses TRBV4-1 and TRBJ1-6; D call uncertain. The germline V gene encodes CDR1 MGHRA and CDR2 YSYEKL. V lost 0 bases and J 2 bases, leaving 11 bases between the germline ends. The CDR3 is 17 amino acids. The CDR3 reads CASSQENPDPYNSPLHF. Written as DNA, the CDR3 is TGCGCCAGCAGCCAAGAAAACCCTGACCCCTATAATTCACCCCTCCACTTT.

This clonotype was counted only a few times. This rearrangement joins TRBV20-1 to TRBJ2-1; the match to TRBD2 covers 11 bases. Germline CDR1 is DFQATT and CDR2 is SNEGSKA (reference sequence). After removal of 3 bases from V and 8 bases from J, the junction contained 9 bases not matched to a gene. CDR3 length equals 15 residues. This chain's CDR3 is CSARPFSGGADEQFF. CDR3 coding DNA: TGCAGTGCTAGGCCTTTTAGCGGGGGGGCCGATGAGCAGTTCTTC.

This clonotype has more than one count but fewer than ten. The V gene is TRBV29-1, the J gene TRBJ2-3; D is uncertain. Germline lookup yields CDR1 SQVTM and CDR2 ANQGSEA. V lost 5 bases to trimming and J lost 2 bases, with 14 bases between them. CDR3 length: 14 amino acids. This chain's CDR3 is CSVSSDPYTDTQYF. The CDR3 DNA sequence: TGCAGCGTTTCGTCAGACCCTTACACAGATACGCAGTATTTT.

Comment on this clonotype: As the CDR3 is not closed by the conserved phenylalanine or tryptophan, this likely results from a read error. The chain uses TRBV4-1 and TRBJ2-5; 9 bases are a match to TRBD2. This CDR3 comprises 15 residues. Germline V gene lookup returns CDR1 MGHRA and CDR2 YSYEKL. V shed 8 bases and J 2 bases; nucleotides not matched to a gene: 9. As DNA, the CDR3 is TGCGCCAGCGGACAAGGCGGGGGGGAACAAGAGACCCAGTACTTA. Protein sequence: CASGQGGGEQETQYL.

The table lists this clonotype with many counts. The chain links TRBV27 to TRBJ2-7; D is unresolved. V gave up 1 base and J gave up 7 bases, with 14 bases separating them. Germline-derived CDR1 and CDR2 are MNHEY and SMNVEV (reference sequence). The length of the CDR3 is 14 residues. The CDR3 nucleotides are TGTGCCAGCAGTTTATTGGGCAGGAGTTATGAGCAGTACTTC. This codes for CASSLLGRSYEQYF.

CDR3 loop: CASSYPQGAGDTEAFF. In DNA form, the CDR3 reads TGTGCCAGCAGTTACCCTCAGGGGGCTGGGGACACTGAAGCTTTCTTT. The chain carries TRBV6-5 and TRBJ1-1; 8 bases fit TRBD1. CDR1 is MNHEY, CDR2 SVGAGI, per germline. The trim removed 2 bases at V and 3 bases at J, leaving 8 bases unmatched. The CDR3 extends over 16 amino acids.

There are a few counts of this clonotype. This sequence joins TRBV5-5 and TRBJ2-1; D call uncertain. The ends were cut back, 4 bases at V and 11 bases at J, with 10 bases in the middle. The CDR3 totals 11 residues. Germline-derived CDR1 and CDR2 are SGHKS and YYEKEE (reference sequence). CDR3 sequence: CASSLLKQQFF. CDR3 DNA: TGTGCCAGCAGCCTCCTGAAGCAGCAGTTCTTC.

Only a few counts were recorded for this clonotype. The rearrangement joins TRBV5-1 to TRBJ2-3, with TRBD2 matching over 8 bases. V was clipped by 4 bases and J by 4 bases; unmatched bases: 8. Germline assignment: CDR1 SGHRS and CDR2 YFSETQ. The CDR3 is 15 residues long. This CDR3 reads CASSKGLGDSDTQYF. The CDR3 bases are TGCGCCAGCAGCAAGGGACTAGGGGATTCAGATACGCAGTATTTT.